This TCR beta chain was recovered during a study of T cells in Graves' hyperthyroidism and ophthalmopathy. The V gene's germline CDR1 is SGDLS and CDR2 YYNGEE. The CDR3 covers 15 residues. The germline V and J ends were trimmed by 0 bases and 7 bases, with 11 bases remaining between them. Researchers amplified the TCR beta CDR3 regions from RNA transcripts. Primed by the HTBI set, a first-round RT-PCR was run on the TCR CDR3. Each CDR3 protein gets one entry after TCRdb re-called the multiplex PCR reads with MiXCR. The sample has 490,000 or so distinct CDR3 sequences; approximately 23% are singletons. This clonotype was found many times. Its matching antigen is unknown. Findings and limits, study-wide: Patients with ophthalmopathy were separated from those with stable hyperthyroidism by a 13 V-J model. Blood also showed most of the thyroid clonotypes that were expanded above 0.001.

The rearrangement links TRBV9 to TRBJ1-6; D unresolved. The receptor was derived from a woman in her seventies with Graves' ophthalmopathy. The sequenced material came from blood. This CDR3 reads CASSVEGRANSPLHF. DNA for the CDR3: TGTGCCAGCAGCGTAGAAGGGCGGGCCAATTCACCCCTCCACTTT.